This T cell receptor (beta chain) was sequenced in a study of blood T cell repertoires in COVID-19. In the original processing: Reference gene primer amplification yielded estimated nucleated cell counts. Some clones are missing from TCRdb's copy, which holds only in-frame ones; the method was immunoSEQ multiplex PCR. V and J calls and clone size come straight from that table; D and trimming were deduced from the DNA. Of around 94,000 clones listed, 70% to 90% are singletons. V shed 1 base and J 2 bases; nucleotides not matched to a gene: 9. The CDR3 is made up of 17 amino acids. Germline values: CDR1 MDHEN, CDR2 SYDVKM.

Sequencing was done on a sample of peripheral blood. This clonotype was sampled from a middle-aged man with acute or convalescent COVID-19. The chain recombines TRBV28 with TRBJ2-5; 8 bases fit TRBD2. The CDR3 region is CASSLLGSGTPQETQYF. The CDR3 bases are TGTGCCAGCAGTTTATTAGGTAGCGGGACTCCACAAGAGACCCAGTACTTC.